Each of the 27 T cell receptor beta chains below was sequenced from the same sample in a study of beta chain features in type 1 diabetes. Expressed TCRB transcripts were sequenced after all isolated RNA was converted to cDNA. The method was immunoSEQ multiplex PCR; TCRdb's version includes in-frame clones alone and lacks a portion of them. The data contain a few hundred thousand clones, over 12% of them seen just once; the ten biggest clones take up approximately 0.019%. Sequencing input: naive CD4+ T cells from blood. These receptor sequences come from a woman under 30 in good health.

This clone was counted a few times. The rearrangement links TRBV19 to TRBJ1-1; D ambiguous. Germline loops: CDR1 LNHDA, CDR2 SQIVND (reference sequence). The CDR3 extends over 15 amino acids. The V end lost 1 base, the J end lost 7 bases, and 16 bases lay between the germline ends. Written as DNA, the CDR3 is TGTGCCAGTAGTATAGTTCTTCGAGGTCCAGTTGAAGCTTTCTTT. Translating gives CASSIVLRGPVEAFF.

The rearrangement uses TRBV30 and TRBJ2-7, with a possible D match to TRBD1 (5 bases). The CDR3 covers 13 residues. Germline values: CDR1 GTSNPN, CDR2 SVGIG (reference sequence). The V and J ends lost 4 bases and 2 bases respectively, with 12 bases between them. CDR3 in amino acids: CAWKSGQAYEQYF. DNA of the CDR3: TGTGCCTGGAAGTCCGGACAAGCCTACGAGCAGTACTTC.

This clone came up a few times. V gene TRBV5-6 combines with J gene TRBJ1-2; unclear D gene. Per germline, CDR1 SGHDT and CDR2 YYEEEE. This CDR3 has 14 residues. Trimming stripped 0 bases from V and 6 bases from J, with 12 bases between. In nucleotides, the CDR3 is TGTGCCAGCAGCTTGGGACATTTGACTAATGGCTACACCTTC. This encodes CASSLGHLTNGYTF.

This clone turned up a few times. The V call is TRBV7-9, the J call TRBJ2-1; perhaps TRBD2 as D (7 bases). CDR1 and CDR2 (germline): SEHNR, FQNEAQ (reference sequence). The V end was cut by 5 bases, the J end by 12 bases, with 23 bases between. The CDR3 loop spans 15 amino acids. The DNA for the CDR3 is TGTGCCAGCAGCCTGGCTCCCCGGGGGGTAGGGGGGCAGTTCTTC. This encodes CASSLAPRGVGGQFF.

The V and J genes are TRBV29-1 and TRBJ2-2, with 14 bases fitting TRBD2. V lost 4 bases to trimming and J lost 5 bases; unmatched junction nucleotides: 0. Germline loops: CDR1 SQVTM, CDR2 ANQGSEA. This CDR3 comprises 14 residues. CDR3 in DNA: TGCAGCGTTGGGACTAGCGGGAGGACCGGGGAGCTGTTTTTT. Translated, it gives CSVGTSGRTGELFF.

This clone was counted a few times. This CDR3 is CAWSPGGNTIYF. The CDR3 DNA sequence: TGTGCCTGGAGCCCAGGGGGAAACACCATATATTTT. The chain carries TRBV30 and TRBJ1-3; D may be TRBD1 (5 bases). Germline V CDR1 and CDR2: GTSNPN, SVGIG (reference sequence). V was shortened by 3 bases and J by 4 bases, with 7 bases between the two germline ends. The CDR3 contains 12 residues.

The chain joins TRBV25-1 to TRBJ2-1; TRBD2 aligns across 7 bases. The ends lost 3 bases at V and 2 bases at J; junction bases unmatched: 10. This CDR3 has 17 residues. Germline V lookup: CDR1 MGHDK, CDR2 SYGVNS. The CDR3 sequence: CASSEGQGEGPYNEQFF. The CDR3, as DNA: TGTGCCAGCAGTGAGGGGCAAGGGGAGGGTCCCTACAATGAGCAGTTCTTC. The variable domain in full, with the rest retrieved from reference TRBV25-1 and TRBJ2-1, is EADIYQTPRYLVIGTGKKITLECSQTMGHDKMYWYQQDPGMELHLIHYSYGVNSTEKGDLSSESTVSRIRTEHFPLTLESARPSHTSQYLCASSEGQGEGPYNEQFFGPGTRLTVL.

The chain has TRBV28 and TRBJ2-1; 13 bases map to TRBD2. The CDR3 runs 15 residues. Germline V CDR1 and CDR2: MDHEN, SYDVKM. V gave up 8 bases and J gave up 12 bases; unmatched junction bases: 13. In nucleotides, the CDR3 is TGTGCCAGCCTAGAACTAGCGGGAGGGGGCTTTGCGCAGTTCTTC. Its translation: CASLELAGGGFAQFF.

This clone was seen more than once but under ten times. This rearrangement joins TRBV2 to TRBJ2-1; 9 bases are shared with TRBD1. The J segment lost 9 bases and the V segment lost 4 bases, leaving 7 bases of the junction unmatched. The CDR3 covers 14 residues. Germline V CDR1 and CDR2: SNHLY, FYNNEI. The CDR3 loop reads CASSASDRGGEQFF. DNA for the CDR3: TGTGCCAGCAGTGCGTCGGACAGGGGAGGTGAGCAGTTCTTC. Using reference TRBV2 and TRBJ2-1 for the parts outside the CDR3, the full variable domain is EPEVTQTPSHQVTQMGQEVILRCVPISNHLYFYWYRQILGQKVEFLVSFYNNEISEKSEIFDDQFSVERPDGSNFTLKIRSTKLEDSAMYFCASSASDRGGEQFFGPGTRLTVL.

This clone came up a few times. This sequence joins TRBV7-9 and TRBJ2-6, with unresolved D. V shed 5 bases and J shed 1 base, with 9 bases lying between them. Germline V lookup: CDR1 SEHNR, CDR2 FQNEAQ (reference sequence). This CDR3 is built from 15 residues. This CDR3 reads CASSQEASGANVLTF. The CDR3 DNA is TGTGCCAGCAGCCAAGAGGCTTCTGGGGCCAACGTCCTGACTTTC. Filled out from reference TRBV7-9 and TRBJ2-6, the complete variable domain reads DTGVSQNPRHKITKRGQNVTFRCDPISEHNRLYWYRQTLGQGPEFLTYFQNEAQLEKSRLLSDRFSAERPKGSFSTLEIQRTEQGDSAMYLCASSQEASGANVLTFGAGSRLTVL.

The CDR3 is CASGTNRAGGYTF. CDR3 sequence (DNA): TGTGCCAGCGGAACGAACCGGGCGGGAGGCTACACCTTC. The chain is built from TRBV11-2 and TRBJ1-2; D remains unclear. The CDR3 consists of 13 residues. Deletions cut 8 bases from V and 8 bases from J, with 18 bases between. Germline values: CDR1 SGHAT, CDR2 FQNNGV.

In its sample, this clone was seen a few times. This chain uses TRBV30 with TRBJ2-1, with 9 bases that match TRBD2. This CDR3 region has 13 residues. V lost 3 bases and J lost 9; bases outside the gene matches: 6. Germline CDR1 and CDR2: GTSNPN and SVGIG (reference sequence). The CDR3 coding sequence is TGTGCCTGGAGCCCGGGACTAGCTTTTGAGCAGTTCTTC. Residues: CAWSPGLAFEQFF.

The genes are TRBV27 and TRBJ2-3, with D possibly being TRBD2 (6 bases). Trimming took off 7 bases at V and 0 bases at J, with 11 bases between the two ends. The CDR3 covers 14 residues. CDR1 is MNHEY and CDR2 is SMNVEV in the germline V gene (reference sequence). Here the CDR3 reads CASKASASTDTQYF. The DNA for the CDR3 is TGTGCCAGCAAGGCTAGCGCTAGCACAGATACGCAGTATTTT.

This rearrangement joins TRBV5-6 to TRBJ2-4, with a possible D match to TRBD1 (5 bases). The CDR3 consists of 13 residues. With 3 bases removed from V and 5 bases from J, the gap between germline ends came to 9 bases. Germline CDR1 and CDR2: SGHDT and YYEEEE. CDR3 DNA: TGTGCCAGCAGCTCTTTGGGGCAAAACATTCAGTACTTC. This gives the protein CASSSLGQNIQYF.

The rearrangement joins TRBV30 to TRBJ1-2; 7 bases fit TRBD1. Trimming took 8 bases from V and 2 from J; bases not matched to a gene: 11. Germline V CDR1 and CDR2: GTSNPN, SVGIG (reference sequence). The CDR3 covers 14 residues. This chain's CDR3 is CAQPRTGANYGYTF. The DNA of the CDR3 is TGTGCCCAACCCAGGACAGGCGCAAACTATGGCTACACCTTC.

CDR3 amino acids: CASSLKVGTGLNEQFF. In nucleotides, the CDR3 is TGCGCCAGCAGCTTGAAGGTCGGGACAGGGTTGAATGAGCAGTTCTTC. The chain combines TRBV5-1 with TRBJ2-1; 9 nucleotides match TRBD1. Looked up from germline, CDR1 is SGHRS and CDR2 is YFSETQ. The CDR3 sequence is 16 residues long. Trimming cost V 1 base and J 7 bases; bases outside gene matches: 9.

This clone has a handful of counts. The chain has TRBV5-1 and TRBJ2-1; possibly TRBD1 for D (5 bases). V dropped 0 bases and J dropped 9 bases, with 13 bases sitting between them. CDR1 is SGHRS, CDR2 YFSETQ, per germline. The CDR3 contains 14 residues. Here the CDR3 DNA reads TGCGCCAGCAGCTTGGTCAGGGCCTCTGGTGAGCAGTTCTTC. Its translation: CASSLVRASGEQFF.

This clone was counted between two and nine times. This chain links TRBV7-3 with TRBJ1-1; D is possibly TRBD1 (6 bases). Deletions cut 5 bases from V and 8 bases from J, with 15 bases between. The CDR3 totals 13 residues. The germline CDR1 and CDR2 sequences are SGHTA and FQGTGA. CDR3 amino acids: CASSLQGLGEAFF. CDR3 nucleotide sequence: TGTGCCAGCAGCCTACAGGGTCTGGGCGAAGCTTTCTTT.

This clone was counted only a few times. This sequence joins TRBV19 and TRBJ2-1, with 9 positions matching TRBD1. The CDR3 length is 14 residues. From germline, CDR1 is LNHDA and CDR2 SQIVND (reference sequence). The V segment lost 9 bases and the J segment 3 bases; nucleotides outside the gene matches: 6. DNA for the CDR3: TGTGCCAGCGGGACAGGGAGGGGCTACAATGAGCAGTTCTTC. Its translation is CASGTGRGYNEQFF.

The table lists this clone with a few counts. The J gene is TRBJ2-2, the V gene TRBV5-6, with D tentatively TRBD2 (6 bases). Germline values: CDR1 SGHDT, CDR2 YYEEEE. V lost 2 bases, J lost 5 bases, and 13 bases lay in between. CDR3 length equals 15 residues. This CDR3 reads CASSFREGGTGELFF. Here the CDR3 DNA reads TGTGCCAGCAGCTTTCGGGAAGGAGGGACCGGGGAGCTGTTTTTT.

The V call is TRBV28, the J call TRBJ1-1, with D possibly matching TRBD1 (6 bases). V dropped 9 bases and J dropped 3 bases, with 23 bases sitting between them. The CDR3 runs to 16 residues. CDR1 is MDHEN, CDR2 SYDVKM, per germline. The CDR3 nucleotides are TGTGCCAGTACTGGGGGGGACAAGGGAGAGGACACTGAAGCTTTCTTT. This codes for CASTGGDKGEDTEAFF. The variable domain in full, completed from reference TRBV28 and TRBJ1-1, reads DVKVTQSSRYLVKRTGEKVFLECVQDMDHENMFWYRQDPGLGLRLIYFSYDVKMKEKGDIPEGYSVSREKKERFSLILESASTNQTSMYLCASTGGDKGEDTEAFFGQGTRLTVV.

This clone occurred a few times. The chain uses TRBV9 and TRBJ2-1; 9 nucleotides align to TRBD2. Germline V gene sequence: CDR1 SGDLS, CDR2 YYNGEE. With V trimmed by 3 bases and J by 3 bases, 7 bases remained unmatched. CDR3 length: 16 residues. CDR3 sequence (DNA): TGTGCCAGCAGCGGAACCGGGACTAGCTTCTACAATGAGCAGTTCTTC. Its protein product is CASSGTGTSFYNEQFF.

This clone was counted a few times. The V and J genes are TRBV10-2 and TRBJ2-5, with 15 bases matching TRBD2. V lost 6 bases and J lost 4; bases outside the gene matches: 9. This CDR3 comprises 17 residues. Germline V lookup: CDR1 WSHSY, CDR2 SAAADI. CDR3 DNA sequence: TGCGCCAGCAGCTGGACTAGCGGGAGGGCTGGGAGAGAGACCCAGTACTTC. Its protein product is CASSWTSGRAGRETQYF.

The V call is TRBV29-1, the J call TRBJ2-7, with 13 bases fitting TRBD2. This CDR3 is 16 amino acids long. CDR1 is SQVTM, CDR2 ANQGSEA, per germline. J was trimmed by 2 bases and V by 4 bases; bases with no gene match: 8. Here the CDR3 DNA reads TGCAGCGTTGGATCCGAGACTAGCGGGAGGACCTACGAGCAGTACTTC. It is translated as CSVGSETSGRTYEQYF.

The chain carries TRBV29-1 and TRBJ1-1; TRBD1 matches 8 bases. The CDR3 spans 13 residues. Germline V gene lookup returns CDR1 SQVTM and CDR2 ANQGSEA. The trim removed 6 bases at V and 2 bases at J, leaving 5 bases unmatched. The CDR3 DNA sequence: TGCAGCGTCCGACAGGGGCCCAACACTGAAGCTTTCTTT. As protein: CSVRQGPNTEAFF.

This chain uses TRBV28 with TRBJ2-2; a weak D match, TRBD1 (6 bases). CDR1 is MDHEN, CDR2 SYDVKM, per germline. V was shortened by 2 bases and J by 6 bases, with 10 bases between the two germline ends. The CDR3 runs 14 residues. The CDR3 DNA sequence: TGTGCCAGCAGTTTAGACAGGCCTTCCGGGGAGCTGTTTTTT. Translating gives CASSLDRPSGELFF.

This clone was seen more than once but under ten times. As DNA, the CDR3 is TGTGCCAGCAGCACGGGACTAGCGGCCACAGATACGCAGTATTTT. The encoded protein is CASSTGLAATDTQYF. The rearrangement uses TRBV7-8 and TRBJ2-3, with 11 bases aligning to TRBD2. In germline, CDR1 is SGHVS, CDR2 FQNEAQ. The CDR3 is 15 amino acids. The trim removed 5 bases at V and 2 bases at J, leaving 3 bases unmatched.